This section outlines one TCR beta chain sequence together with its context. What it binds is unknown. This record comes from a study of T cells after yellow fever vaccination. Across the study: SMART-Seq v4 Ultra Low Input prepared libraries from low-cell fractions. Regarding the study as a whole: Booster samples showed a return of most primary-vaccination clones (around 95% CD4, 70% to 90% CD8). Repertoires sorted by FACS could include abundant clonotypes that are contaminants from the bulk population.

In germline, CDR1 is SGDLS, CDR2 YYNGEE. The CDR3 runs 16 residues. V lost 0 bases and J 0 bases, leaving 12 bases between the germline ends. Template-switching 5'RACE yielded the TCR cDNA; a universal primer site and UMIs were added in the process. TCRdb recomputed calls from the 5' RACE reads with MiXCR, one row per CDR3 protein. The table shows approximately 610,000 distinct CDR3 sequences, with roughly 17% occurring only once. The chain joins TRBV9 to TRBJ1-2; D remains ambiguous. This clonotype originated in a man aged 18-30 years who received the YFV17D yellow fever vaccine. This specimen was PBMCs, taken roughly 5 days after the first yellow fever vaccination. The CDR3 bases are TGTGCCAGCAGCGTAGGAGTAGCCTTAGCTAACTATGGCTACACCTTC. Translating it yields CASSVGVALANYGYTF.